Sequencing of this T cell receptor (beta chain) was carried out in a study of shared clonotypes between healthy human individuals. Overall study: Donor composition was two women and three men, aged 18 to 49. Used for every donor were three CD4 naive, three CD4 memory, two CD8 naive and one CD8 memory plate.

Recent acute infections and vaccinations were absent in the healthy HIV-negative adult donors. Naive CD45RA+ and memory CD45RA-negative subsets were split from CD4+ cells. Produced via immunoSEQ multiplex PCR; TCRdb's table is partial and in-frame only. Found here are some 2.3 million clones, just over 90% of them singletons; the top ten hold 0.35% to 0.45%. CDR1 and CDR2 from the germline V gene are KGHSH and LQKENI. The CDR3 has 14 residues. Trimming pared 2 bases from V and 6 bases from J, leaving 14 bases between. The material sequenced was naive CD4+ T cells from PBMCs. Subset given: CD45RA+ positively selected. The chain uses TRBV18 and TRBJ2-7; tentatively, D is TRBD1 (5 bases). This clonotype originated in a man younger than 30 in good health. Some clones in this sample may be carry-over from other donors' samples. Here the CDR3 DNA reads TGTGCCAGCTCACCAAATATCGACAGCCCCGAGCAGTACTTC. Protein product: CASSPNIDSPEQYF. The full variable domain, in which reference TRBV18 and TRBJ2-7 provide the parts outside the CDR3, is NAGVMQNPRHLVRRRGQEARLRCSPMKGHSHVYWYRQLPEEGLKFMVYLQKENIIDESGMPKERFSAEFPKEGPSILRIQQVVRGDSAAYFCASSPNIDSPEQYFGPGTRLTVT.